This TCR beta chain was captured in a study of cytomegalovirus exposure and HLA in healthy donors. PCR used 60 Vbeta primers and 13 Jbeta primers. TCRdb's table, derived via immunoSEQ multiplex PCR, lists solely in-frame clones and lacks some. The sample carries some 140,000 clones, more than 75% recorded once. The sample consisted of PBMCs. The receptor was derived from a female donor in good health and CMV-seronegative.

CDR3 DNA sequence: TGTGCCAGCAGCCCGACAGGGATCGGAAACACCATATATTTT. It yields the protein CASSPTGIGNTIYF. This sequence joins TRBV6-6 and TRBJ1-3, with TRBD1 identical over 7 bases. V gave up 6 bases and J gave up 4 bases; unmatched junction bases: 6. Germline V gene data show CDR1 as MNHNY and CDR2 as SVGAGI (reference sequence). The CDR3 extends over 14 amino acids.